This T cell receptor (beta chain) was found in a study of T cell responses to AZD1222 COVID-19 vaccine. Study-wide context: The analysis combined second doses at about 4 or about 12 weeks.

Study findings and constraints: The span of vaccine-associated CD4 TCRs extended across spike, with dominance at 160-218 and 743-854. Nearly half of unique spike-specific TCRs reportedly avoided B.1.351 and B.1.1.7 mutated regions.

Trimming removed 0 bases at V and 2 bases at J, with 14 bases between. This CDR3 has 17 amino acids. Germline CDR1 is LGHNA and CDR2 is YSLEER. Details on this clone: Its specificity is not known.

Sequencing was performed with immunoSEQ multiplex PCR; in TCRdb, only in-frame clones are kept and a portion is missing. The sample lists about 120,000 clones, 92% seen once, with about 14% in the top ten. The sequences come from peripheral blood, collected on day 0 of AZD1222 vaccination. This receptor was taken from an adult in good health. V usage is TRBV4-3 and J usage is TRBJ2-1; TRBD1 or TRBD2 may be the D gene (6 bases each). CDR3 sequence reads: CASSQDGGQGPYNEQFF. The CDR3 bases are TGCGCCAGCAGCCAAGATGGGGGGCAGGGGCCCTACAATGAGCAGTTCTTC.